These 16 T cell receptor beta chains were all obtained from the same sample, sequenced in a study of blood T cell repertoires in COVID-19. Clones were sequenced by immunoSEQ multiplex PCR, and TCRdb holds only the in-frame ones, with some missing. The data hold about 8,000 clones, with more than 80% observed a single time. The sequenced material came from peripheral blood. All receptors derive from a human donor in a cohort sampled during active COVID-19.

This chain connects TRBV2 to TRBJ2-5, with TRBD2 matching 7 bases. This CDR3 has 14 amino acids. Germline assignment: CDR1 SNHLY and CDR2 FYNNEI. The V segment lost 6 bases and the J segment 5 bases; nucleotides outside the gene matches: 9. The CDR3 DNA is TGTGCCAGCAGGCTAGCGGCCTTGGACGAGACCCAGTACTTC. It encodes CASRLAALDETQYF.

This clone was seen just once. CDR3: CASSLTAAGESKNIQYF. The CDR3 DNA reads TGTGCCAGCAGCTTAACGGCGGCGGGGGAATCCAAAAACATTCAGTACTTC. V and J are TRBV7-2 and TRBJ2-4, with 7 nucleotides matching TRBD2. The V and J ends lost 2 bases and 2 bases, in that order; junction bases with no gene match: 9. Germline loops: CDR1 SGHTA, CDR2 FQGNSA. The CDR3 totals 17 residues.

The chain carries TRBV19 and TRBJ2-3, with 8 positions matching TRBD1. This CDR3 comprises 15 residues. In germline, CDR1 is LNHDA, CDR2 SQIVND (reference sequence). The ends lost 5 bases at V and 0 bases at J; junction bases unmatched: 4. Here the CDR3 reads CASSPTGVSTDTQYF. As DNA, the CDR3 is TGTGCCAGTAGTCCGACAGGGGTAAGCACAGATACGCAGTATTTT. The full variable domain, completed using reference TRBV19 and TRBJ2-3, is DGGITQSPKYLFRKEGQNVTLSCEQNLNHDAMYWYRQDPGQGLRLIYYSQIVNDFQKGDIAEGYSVSREKKESFPLTVTSAQKNPTAFYLCASSPTGVSTDTQYFGPGTRLTVL.

The CDR3 DNA is TGTGCCAGCAGAACAGGGGGAGATACTGAAGCTTTCTTT. It codes for CASRTGGDTEAFF. The chain joins TRBV2 to TRBJ1-1; 8 nucleotides agree with TRBD1. The germline V gene encodes CDR1 SNHLY and CDR2 FYNNEI. The CDR3 loop spans 13 amino acids. Trimming at V came to 6 bases and at J to 5 bases, leaving 5 bases not matched to a gene.

This clone was seen a single time. The gene calls are TRBV5-6 and TRBJ2-3, with a tentative D call TRBD1 (6 bases). The CDR3 is 17 amino acids. The germline V gene has CDR1 SGHDT and CDR2 YYEEEE. V lost 4 bases and J 4 bases, leaving 22 bases between the germline ends. The CDR3 bases are TGTGCCAGCAGCCCTCGGCAGGGGAAAAACGGGGCAGATACGCAGTATTTT. Translated, it gives CASSPRQGKNGADTQYF. The whole variable domain, filled in from reference TRBV5-6 and TRBJ2-3, reads DAGVTQSPTHLIKTRGQQVTLRCSPKSGHDTVSWYQQALGQGPQFIFQYYEEEERQRGNFPDRFSGHQFPNYSSELNVNALLLGDSALYLCASSPRQGKNGADTQYFGPGTRLTVL.

This clone was found a few times. The chain uses TRBV11-2 and TRBJ2-1; tentative D call: TRBD2 (6 bases). The CDR3 covers 15 residues. Germline-derived CDR1 and CDR2 are SGHAT and FQNNGV. V was clipped by 8 bases and J by 7 bases, with 21 bases between them. CDR3 protein: CASAGGGAPGNEQFF. The CDR3 DNA reads TGTGCCAGCGCTGGTGGAGGGGCCCCAGGTAATGAGCAGTTCTTC.

The chain links TRBV7-3 to TRBJ2-3; 7 bases match TRBD2. Germline CDR1 reads SGHTA; CDR2 reads FQGTGA. V lost 5 bases and J lost 4; bases outside the gene matches: 15. The CDR3 contains 17 residues. The CDR3 protein is CASSPGLLARSPDTQYF. CDR3 nucleotide sequence: TGTGCCAGCAGCCCCGGCCTACTAGCGCGGAGTCCAGATACGCAGTATTTT.

The chain carries TRBV2 and TRBJ2-2; 7 bases match TRBD1. Losses at the gene ends were 7 bases for V and 1 base for J; bases not matched to a gene: 6. In germline, CDR1 is SNHLY, CDR2 FYNNEI. The CDR3 totals 15 residues. CDR3 region: CASNRQGKNTGELFF. The CDR3 DNA sequence: TGTGCCAGCAATAGACAGGGAAAGAACACCGGGGAGCTGTTTTTT. Full variable domain (rest looked up from reference TRBV2 and TRBJ2-2): EPEVTQTPSHQVTQMGQEVILRCVPISNHLYFYWYRQILGQKVEFLVSFYNNEISEKSEIFDDQFSVERPDGSNFTLKIRSTKLEDSAMYFCASNRQGKNTGELFFGEGSRLTVL.

The chain links TRBV11-2 to TRBJ2-7, with a tentative D call TRBD2 (6 bases). V gave up 3 bases and J gave up 6 bases, with 12 bases separating them. There are 13 residues in the CDR3. The germline V gene encodes CDR1 SGHAT and CDR2 FQNNGV. The CDR3: CASSFSERVEQYV. CDR3 bases: TGTGCCAGCAGCTTTTCGGAGCGGGTCGAGCAGTACGTC.

This clone was seen once. The chain uses TRBV6-6 and TRBJ2-2, with D tentatively TRBD2 (5 bases). The germline gives CDR1 MNHNY, CDR2 SVGAGI (reference sequence). With 6 bases removed from V and 4 bases from J, the gap between germline ends came to 9 bases. This CDR3 comprises 13 residues. In DNA form, the CDR3 reads TGTGCCAGCAGAATCGGAGGCACCGGGGAGCTGTTTTTT. This codes for CASRIGGTGELFF.

The chain is built from TRBV24-1 and TRBJ2-7; 10 nucleotides align to TRBD1. There are 16 residues in the CDR3. Germline assignment: CDR1 KGHDR and CDR2 SFDVKD. V dropped 5 bases and J dropped 5; count of bases not matched to a gene: 11. The CDR3 nucleotides are TGTGCCACCAGTGGCGAGCCGGGACAGGGGTCCCACGAGCAGTACGTC. It translates to CATSGEPGQGSHEQYV.

The rearrangement joins TRBV18 to TRBJ2-1; tentatively, D is TRBD2 (6 bases). CDR1 and CDR2 (germline): KGHSH, LQKENI. Trimming removed 7 bases from V and 1 base from J, with 17 bases in between. The CDR3 runs 16 residues. For the CDR3, the DNA is TGTGCCAGCTTACTACGGCGGGGTTCTTCCTACAATGAGCAGTTCTTC. This sequence encodes CASLLRRGSSYNEQFF.

This chain uses TRBV11-2 with TRBJ2-7; 8 bases agree with TRBD2. CDR1 and CDR2 (germline): SGHAT, FQNNGV. The V gene end was trimmed by 2 bases and the J gene end by 2 bases; junction bases not matched to a gene: 5. The CDR3 consists of 15 residues. The CDR3 region is CASSLWTSPTYEQYF. The CDR3 region has the DNA TGTGCCAGCAGCTTATGGACTAGCCCAACCTACGAGCAGTACTTC.

The genes are TRBV19 and TRBJ1-1; TRBD1 might be the D (6 bases). The CDR3 is 13 amino acids. Germline V gene lookup returns CDR1 LNHDA and CDR2 SQIVND (reference sequence). The ends were cut back, 7 bases at V and 3 bases at J, with 12 bases in the middle. The CDR3 nucleotides are TGTGCCAGTATTGAGGGGGAATACACTGAAGCTTTCTTT. Its protein product is CASIEGEYTEAFF.

This sequence joins TRBV7-9 and TRBJ1-2, with a possible D match to TRBD1 (6 bases). The CDR3 contains 13 residues. The ends were cut back, 1 base at V and 8 bases at J, with 11 bases in the middle. Germline assignment: CDR1 SEHNR and CDR2 FQNEAQ (reference sequence). The chain's CDR3 is CASSLGGPGGYTF. Here the CDR3 DNA reads TGTGCCAGCAGCTTAGGGGGGCCCGGGGGCTACACCTTC.

The V and J genes are TRBV9 and TRBJ2-2; 8 positions agree with TRBD2. Per the germline V gene, CDR1 is SGDLS and CDR2 is YYNGEE. V shed 6 bases, J shed 2 bases, and the junction held 12 bases outside the gene matches. This CDR3 has 17 amino acids. This chain's CDR3 is CASTSFAGGGNTGELFF. The CDR3, as DNA: TGTGCCAGCACCTCTTTTGCGGGGGGTGGAAACACCGGGGAGCTGTTTTTT.